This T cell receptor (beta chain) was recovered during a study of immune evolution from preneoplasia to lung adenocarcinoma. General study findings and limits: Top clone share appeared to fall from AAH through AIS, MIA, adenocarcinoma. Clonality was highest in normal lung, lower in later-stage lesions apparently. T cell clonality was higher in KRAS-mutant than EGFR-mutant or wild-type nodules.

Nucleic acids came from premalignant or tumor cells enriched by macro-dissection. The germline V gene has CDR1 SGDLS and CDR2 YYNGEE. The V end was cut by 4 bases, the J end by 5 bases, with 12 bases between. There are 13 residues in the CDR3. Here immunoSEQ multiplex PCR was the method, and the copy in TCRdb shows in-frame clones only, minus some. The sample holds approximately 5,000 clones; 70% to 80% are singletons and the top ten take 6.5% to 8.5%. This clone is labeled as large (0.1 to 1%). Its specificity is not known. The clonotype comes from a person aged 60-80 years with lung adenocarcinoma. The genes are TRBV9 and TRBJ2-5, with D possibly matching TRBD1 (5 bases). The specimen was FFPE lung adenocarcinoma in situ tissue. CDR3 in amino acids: CASSLGDIETQYF. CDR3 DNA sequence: TGTGCCAGCAGCCTAGGGGATATTGAGACCCAGTACTTC. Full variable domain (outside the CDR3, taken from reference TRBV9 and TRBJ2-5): DSGVTQTPKHLITATGQRVTLRCSPRSGDLSVYWYQQSLDQGLQFLIQYYNGEERAKGNILERFSAQQFPDLHSELNLSSLELGDSALYFCASSLGDIETQYFGPGTRLLVL.